This TCR beta chain was obtained from a study of T cells in narcolepsy. Whole-study context: Healthy controls were enrolled alongside patients with narcolepsy type 1 or type 2. Regarding the study as a whole: Comparing one patient's CSF and blood CD4+ clonotypes highlighted HCRT- and TRIB2-specific autoreactive clonotypes. No autoreactive T cell clone sequences appeared in some memory CD4+ repertoires.

Trimming stripped 4 bases from V and 4 bases from J, with 13 bases between. The CDR3 totals 14 residues. Per germline, CDR1 SEHNR and CDR2 FQNEAQ (reference sequence). Concerning this clone itself: Its matching antigen is unknown.

The table came from immunoSEQ multiplex PCR; TCRdb's copy has only in-frame clones and leaves some out. This sample has 27,000 or so clones, with around four fifths found just once. This TCR was sampled from a human donor with narcolepsy. The specimen was CD45RA- memory CD4+ T cells from PBMCs. The chain couples TRBV7-9 to TRBJ1-1; D might be TRBD1 (6 bases). CDR3 in DNA: TGTGCCAGCAGCTACGGATCAGGGGTCACTGAAGCTTTCTTT. It encodes CASSYGSGVTEAFF.